This T cell receptor (beta chain) originates from a study of beta chain features in type 1 diabetes (dated by TCRdb to the late 2010s). Background for the entire study: Patients and healthy donors did not differ in mean age, gender distribution, total cell number or subset yield. The study compared TCRB repertoires of sorted circulating CD4+ T cell subsets between recently diagnosed type 1 diabetes patients and matched healthy donors. A total of some 100,000,000 sorted cells were examined across all samples, and the number of cells per subset was strongly correlated with RNA yield. Regulatory and stem cell-like memory subsets were isolated from only 8 patients and roughly 8 healthy donors, whereas naive and central memory subsets came from all 30 or so donors. Findings and caveats that apply to the study as a whole: Naive, central memory and regulatory TCRB repertoires appeared more similar among patients than among healthy donors. Because the HLA sub-analyses included only small numbers of individuals, any influence of HLA type on TCRB rearrangement was left unresolved. Fewer insertions and more nucleotide deletions at VDJ recombination sites were observed in patients with type 1 diabetes, implying thymic rearrangement abnormalities. Because cDNA was sequenced instead of genomic DNA, activated cells with high expression could be over-represented, although the groups did not differ in activation or CD3 levels. Type 1 diabetes patients showed a moderate but significant shortening of TCRB CDR3 length in all four CD4+ subsets. Shorter templates might be favored by PCR, yet because patient and control samples were amplified and corrected together, any such skew would affect both groups equally.

V lost 0 bases and J lost 4 bases; the stretch between them is 13 bases long. Reading from cysteine to phenylalanine, the CDR3 counts 15 amino acids. The only DNA kept is the CDR3, 45 bases in frame from the first base. From the germline V gene (reference sequence), CDR1 is SGHNT and CDR2 is YYREEE. A single peripheral blood draw of about 116 mL on average was collected from each donor into heparinised tubes. A BD FACSAria II was used to sort naive, central memory, regulatory and stem cell-like memory CD4+ T cells with a panel that included CD45RO, CCR7, CD25, CD127, CD95 and CD27. Every sorted population had a purity above 95%. PBMCs were separated immediately by Lymphoprep density gradient centrifugation and were stained directly, without being cultured. So that batch effects would be minimized, each experiment stained and sorted samples in pairs, pairing one healthy donor with one patient. All of the isolated RNA was reverse transcribed with the High Capacity cDNA Reverse Transcription Kit, so expressed TCRB transcripts were sequenced. Deep immunoSEQ sequencing was applied to naive, central memory and regulatory T cell samples, giving an average of roughly 3.5 million total reads per sample. Sorted cells were lysed in RLT buffer, and RNA was extracted using DNase-treated RNeasy Micro or Mini kits according to cell number. To prevent cross-contamination, each cell subset was processed individually, whereas patient and healthy donor samples were processed jointly. The immunoSEQ multiplex PCR was used to amplify TCRB sequences from cDNA, yielding 87-bp fragments that span the CDR3 region. Sequencing of the amplicons was done on the Illumina HiSeq platform. Concerning the study's data processing: PCR bias was computationally corrected using synthetic template baselines, reads within Hamming distance 2 were collapsed, and singletons that could not be merged were discarded. By aligning reads against IMGT, V, D and J genes, CDR3 length, and insertions or deletions at six rearrangement sites were assigned. Within each subset, clonotype counts were normalized to sorted cell number, and only after that were true diversity and Gini coefficients computed with the tcR R package. Repertoire sharing was quantified using the overlap coefficient calculated on TCRB nucleotide sequences. Out-of-frame TCRB sequences from naive cells were analyzed as a proxy for the pre-selection repertoire. The clones in this table, taken by TCRdb from immuneACCESS, are in-frame only. Not every clone is retained; where verified, under half of the shortfall comes from an unresolved V gene, and the cause of the rest is unknown. Clone size and the V and J calls come from that table; the DNA yielded D and trimming. The sample yields about 230,000 clones; 9.6% were counted once. Of the sample, under 0.035% is held by the ten largest clones.

This clone has a count of ten or more. Its antigen remains unidentified. No base-level quality is on record; no much larger clone is a single base apart. This receptor was taken from a woman between 18 and 29 years old in good health. Sequenced input: naive CD4+ T cells from blood. The cell subset or site label, read with the paper, signifies: true naive CD4+ T cells. In this chain, TRBV5-4 is recombined with TRBJ2-5; TRBD2 is perhaps the D gene, given 5 matching bases. This receptor carries the CDR3 CASSLAAADSETQYF. The DNA sequence is given as TGTGCCAGCAGCTTGGCGGCAGCGGATTCAGAGACCCAGTACTTC.